A single T cell receptor (beta chain) is shown here with its context. What it binds is not known. The record originates from a study of T cell responses to AZD1222 COVID-19 vaccine. Profiled with immunoSEQ multiplex PCR; TCRdb holds only in-frame clones, not every one. The sample has about 100,000 clones, around 83% seen once; the top ten hold around 1.5%. Looked up from germline, CDR1 is GTSNPN and CDR2 is SVGIG (reference sequence). V was cut by 3 bases and J by 0 bases, with 9 bases left in between. The CDR3 totals 14 residues. Notes on the study in general: Donors skewed white British and female; clonal diversity was possibly underestimated. Repertoires were collected only later (after the peak T cell response had occurred).

The specimen comprised peripheral blood, sampled on day 0 of AZD1222 vaccination. V and J are TRBV30 and TRBJ2-1, with D possibly being TRBD2 (5 bases). The clonotype was recovered from an adult in good health. In DNA, the CDR3 is TGTGCCTGGAGATCGGGGAACTCCTACAATGAGCAGTTCTTC. Its translation: CAWRSGNSYNEQFF. Based on the CDR3 plus reference TRBV30 and TRBJ2-1, the full variable domain is SQTIHQWPATLVQPVGSPLSLECTVEGTSNPNLYWYRQAAGRGLQLLFYSVGIGQISSEVPQNLSASRPQDRQFILSSKKLLLSDSGFYLCAWRSGNSYNEQFFGPGTRLTVL.